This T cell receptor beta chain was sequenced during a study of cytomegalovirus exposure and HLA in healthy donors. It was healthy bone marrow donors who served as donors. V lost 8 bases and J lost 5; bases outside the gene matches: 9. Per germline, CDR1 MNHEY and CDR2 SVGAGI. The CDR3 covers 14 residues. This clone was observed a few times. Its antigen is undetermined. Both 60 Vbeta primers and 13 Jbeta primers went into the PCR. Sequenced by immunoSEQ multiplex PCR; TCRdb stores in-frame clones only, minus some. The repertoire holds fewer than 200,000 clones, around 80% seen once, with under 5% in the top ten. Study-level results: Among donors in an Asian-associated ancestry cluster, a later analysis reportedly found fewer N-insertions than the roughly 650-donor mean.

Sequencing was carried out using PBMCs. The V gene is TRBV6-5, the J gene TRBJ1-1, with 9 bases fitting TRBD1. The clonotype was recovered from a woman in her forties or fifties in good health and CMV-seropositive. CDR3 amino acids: CASSGGTGQTEAFF. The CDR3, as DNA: TGTGCCAGCTCCGGAGGGACAGGGCAGACTGAAGCTTTCTTT.